A selection of T cell receptor beta chains follows, all from one sample in a study of cytomegalovirus exposure and HLA in healthy donors. Assay: immunoSEQ multiplex PCR; the TCRdb copy retains only in-frame clones and omits some. The table includes 300,000 to 400,000 clones, 70% to 90% detected once. What was sequenced was PBMCs. These receptor sequences come from a man aged 25-45 years in good health and CMV-seronegative. Both conserved end residues are part of each CDR3. The D gene is left open where the match is weak.

d_call: -
j_call: TRBJ2-5
v_call: TRBV30
cdr3_aa: CAWRYRGTQYF
cdr3_nt: TGTGCCTGGAGATACCGAGGGACCCAGTACTTC

d_call: -
j_call: TRBJ2-3
v_call: TRBV19
cdr3_aa: CASSPWHTDTQYF
cdr3_nt: TGTGCCAGTAGTCCATGGCACACAGATACGCAGTATTTT

d_call: -
j_call: TRBJ1-1
v_call: TRBV5-1
cdr3_aa: CASRRDGNTEAFF
cdr3_nt: TGCGCCAGCAGGCGGGACGGCAACACTGAAGCTTTCTTT

d_call: TRBD1
j_call: TRBJ1-2
v_call: TRBV6-1
cdr3_aa: CASSEIGQGYGYTF
cdr3_nt: TGTGCCAGCAGTGAAATCGGACAGGGATATGGCTACACCTTC

d_call: TRBD1
j_call: TRBJ1-3
v_call: TRBV6-6
cdr3_aa: CASSPGQGFANTIYF
cdr3_nt: TGTGCCAGCAGTCCGGGACAGGGCTTTGCAAACACCATATATTTT

d_call: TRBD1
j_call: TRBJ2-1
v_call: TRBV15
cdr3_aa: CATSRDRDRGYNEQFF
cdr3_nt: TGTGCCACCAGCAGAGATCGGGACAGGGGTTACAATGAGCAGTTCTTC

d_call: TRBD2
j_call: TRBJ2-3
v_call: TRBV12-5
cdr3_aa: CASGLGGGWTDTQYF
cdr3_nt: TGTGCTAGTGGTTTAGGCGGGGGATGGACAGATACGCAGTATTTT

d_call: TRBD1
j_call: TRBJ2-1
v_call: TRBV6-6
cdr3_aa: CASSPRTGGWNEQFF
cdr3_nt: TGTGCCAGCAGTCCCCGGACAGGGGGCTGGAATGAGCAGTTCTTC

d_call: TRBD1
j_call: TRBJ2-7
v_call: TRBV29-1
cdr3_aa: CSVDQGALGEQYF
cdr3_nt: TGCAGCGTTGATCAGGGGGCGCTGGGGGAGCAGTACTTC

d_call: TRBD2
j_call: TRBJ2-3
v_call: TRBV13
cdr3_aa: CASSLGTSGSFTDTQYF
cdr3_nt: TGTGCCAGCAGCTTGGGTACTAGCGGCTCCTTCACAGATACGCAGTATTTT

d_call: TRBD1
j_call: TRBJ1-1
v_call: TRBV9
cdr3_aa: CASSVVRTGYTEAFF
cdr3_nt: TGTGCCAGCAGCGTAGTTCGGACAGGGTACACTGAAGCTTTCTTT

d_call: -
j_call: TRBJ1-4
v_call: TRBV7-9
cdr3_aa: CASSLRNRENEKLFF
cdr3_nt: TGTGCCAGCAGCTTAAGGAACAGGGAGAATGAAAAACTGTTTTTT

d_call: -
j_call: TRBJ1-6
v_call: TRBV6-4
cdr3_aa: CASSLDRTNSPLHF
cdr3_nt: TGTGCCAGCAGTTTAGACAGGACTAATTCACCCCTCCACTTT

d_call: -
j_call: TRBJ2-5
v_call: TRBV19
cdr3_aa: CASSVRNSRETQYF
cdr3_nt: TGTGCCAGTAGCGTTCGAAATAGCCGGGAGACCCAGTACTTC

d_call: -
j_call: TRBJ2-3
v_call: TRBV7-2
cdr3_aa: CASSLGPGSRTQYF
cdr3_nt: TGTGCCAGCAGCTTAGGGCCGGGTAGTCGGACGCAGTATTTT

d_call: -
j_call: TRBJ1-1
v_call: TRBV5-1
cdr3_aa: CASSLGRTEAFF
cdr3_nt: TGCGCCAGCAGCTTGGGCCGGACTGAAGCTTTCTTT

d_call: -
j_call: TRBJ2-3
v_call: TRBV5-4
cdr3_aa: CASSFRDTDTQYF
cdr3_nt: TGTGCCAGCAGCTTCAGGGACACAGATACGCAGTATTTT

d_call: -
j_call: TRBJ2-3
v_call: TRBV5-1
cdr3_aa: CASSLVQGDTDTQYF
cdr3_nt: TGCGCCAGCAGCTTGGTTCAGGGTGACACAGATACGCAGTATTTT

d_call: -
j_call: TRBJ2-5
v_call: TRBV6-1
cdr3_aa: CASRETRLTAPQETQYF
cdr3_nt: TGTGCCAGCAGGGAAACCCGATTGACAGCGCCCCAAGAGACCCAGTACTTC

d_call: -
j_call: TRBJ1-1
v_call: TRBV12-5
cdr3_aa: CASGQTNTEAFF
cdr3_nt: TGTGCTAGTGGACAGACGAACACTGAAGCTTTCTTT

d_call: TRBD1
j_call: TRBJ2-3
v_call: TRBV30
cdr3_aa: CAWSSRGQGTDTQYF
cdr3_nt: TGTGCCTGGAGTTCACGGGGACAGGGAACAGATACGCAGTATTTT

d_call: TRBD1
j_call: TRBJ1-2
v_call: TRBV19
cdr3_aa: CASSVQGGSTNYGYTF
cdr3_nt: TGTGCCAGTAGCGTCCAGGGGGGTTCAACTAACTATGGCTACACCTTC

d_call: TRBD1
j_call: TRBJ1-2
v_call: TRBV4-1
cdr3_aa: CASSQDLQGGYGYTF
cdr3_nt: TGCGCCAGCAGCCAAGATCTGCAGGGGGGCTATGGCTACACCTTC

d_call: -
j_call: TRBJ1-3
v_call: TRBV9
cdr3_aa: CASSSPGGFSGNTIYF
cdr3_nt: TGTGCCAGCAGCTCCCCTGGGGGGTTCTCTGGAAACACCATATATTTT